One T cell receptor (beta chain) is described in this entry. As yet, its antigen is unknown. Germline V gene sequence: CDR1 SGHVS, CDR2 FQNEAQ. V was pared by 5 bases and J by 4 bases, with 10 bases of the junction left unmatched. The CDR3 sequence is 16 residues long. The data were taken from a study of T cell responses to AZD1222 COVID-19 vaccine. General study results and limits: Mostly white British, mostly female donors; authors suggested clonal diversity may be underestimated. Of the AZD1222 recipients, only five to seven were seropositive at baseline. Targets within unmutated variant regions were reportedly found for nearly half of spike-specific TCRs. Spike-specific TCR depth and breadth grew after two AZD1222 doses.

Sequencing used immunoSEQ multiplex PCR; TCRdb keeps in-frame clones, though not all of them. The sample holds about 76,000 clones, about 80% seen once. The V call is TRBV7-8, the J call TRBJ1-2; 10 nucleotides match TRBD1. This TCR derives from an adult who received the MenACWY meningococcal vaccine as a control. Sequenced here: peripheral blood, sampled 28 days after the second dose of the MenACWY control vaccine. The CDR3 sequence: CASSPRGTGDLYGYTF. The DNA of the CDR3 is TGTGCCAGCAGCCCCAGGGGGACAGGGGACCTCTATGGCTACACCTTC. Based on the CDR3 plus reference TRBV7-8 and TRBJ1-2, the full variable domain is GAGVSQSPRYKVAKRGQDVALRCDPISGHVSLFWYQQALGQGPEFLTYFQNEAQLDKSGLPSDRFFAERPEGSVSTLKIQRTQQEDSAVYLCASSPRGTGDLYGYTFGSGTRLTVV.